These T cell receptor beta chains were read from a single sample in a study of graft-versus-host responses after intestinal transplantation. Measured with immunoSEQ multiplex PCR; TCRdb has only the in-frame clones, and not every one. The sample records 80,000 or so clones, over 80% being singletons. This specimen was PBMCs, taken 98 days after intestinal transplantation. The receptors originated from a human patient who received an intestinal transplant, so some T cells may come from the graft donor. The CDR3 runs from the conserved cysteine through the conserved F or W. Each record gives: J gene, V gene, CDR3 protein.

TRBJ2-1	TRBV27	CASSSPGRQGGGNEQFF
TRBJ2-3	TRBV11-1	CASSLGWGPKDTQYF
TRBJ1-6	TRBV18	CASSLDRDNSPLHF
TRBJ1-1	TRBV19	CASSIDSLNTEAFF
TRBJ2-7	TRBV5-1	CASSFGSGTTYEQYF
TRBJ2-3	TRBV5-6	CASSWGTDTQYF
TRBJ1-3	TRBV7-2	CASSFLTGFGNTIYF
TRBJ2-7	TRBV29-1	CSVEGRVPYEQYF
TRBJ1-1	TRBV5-1	CASTGGAVNTEAFF
TRBJ2-6	TRBV29-1	CSVGLAGVGANVLTF
TRBJ2-7	TRBV5-1	CASSLGLNYEQYF
TRBJ2-5	TRBV6-1	CASSEFWTSGPRETQYF
TRBJ2-1	TRBV14	CASSQSGGIEQFF
TRBJ2-5	TRBV28	CASSPDRGPQETQYF
TRBJ2-3	TRBV11-2	CASSLDTDYPSPDTQYF
TRBJ1-2	TRBV7-9	CASSPGRPLYGYTF
TRBJ1-2	TRBV6-5	CASSYGNVNYGYTF
TRBJ1-6	TRBV6-1	CASSDPIGDSPLHF
TRBJ1-2	TRBV30	CAWAPRQGWRGYTF
TRBJ2-7	TRBV4-1	CASSPSPKTGTSSYEQYF
TRBJ2-7	TRBV30	CAWSPLGGSYEQYF
TRBJ2-5	TRBV7-6	CASSLSGRAETQYF
TRBJ2-5	TRBV27	CASSLVSGETQYF
TRBJ2-5	TRBV2	CASSGYEGAETQYF
TRBJ2-3	TRBV5-4	CASKDLTDTQYF
TRBJ1-4	TRBV5-1	CASTTTGREADEKLFF
TRBJ2-7	TRBV5-4	CASSKLTGTSGTYEQYF
TRBJ2-2	TRBV27	CASSLYPGTGDTGELFF
TRBJ2-7	TRBV9	CASSVSGESSYEQYF
TRBJ2-1	TRBV29-1	CSVRLAGALYNEQFF
TRBJ2-1	TRBV19	CASSMGDNEQFF
TRBJ2-3	TRBV5-4	CASSSRGRDVTDTQYF
TRBJ1-6	TRBV27	CASSLSAWDNSPLHF
TRBJ1-4	TRBV18	CASSPRTGVDEKLFF
TRBJ2-7	TRBV9	CASSQIAVGDEQYF
TRBJ2-1	TRBV11-1	CASSPGTSGGDEQFF
TRBJ1-5	TRBV7-9	CASSLVRGLGNQPQHF
TRBJ2-7	TRBV4-1	CASSNREGPSYEQYF
TRBJ1-2	TRBV6-1	CASRGVWDYTF
TRBJ2-5	TRBV7-6	CASSLSPGLGETQYF
TRBJ2-1	TRBV18	CASSPPGLAGAYNEQFF
TRBJ2-7	TRBV6-6	CASSRTTGWQNYEQYF
TRBJ2-1	TRBV2	CASSRERISYNEQFF
TRBJ2-7	TRBV11-3	CASSGGLQSYEQYF
TRBJ2-2	TRBV7-3	CASSTGGTGELFF
TRBJ2-3	TRBV19	CASSTYDVGTQYF
TRBJ2-7	TRBV19	CASSIGGNSYEQYF
TRBJ1-2	TRBV4-1	CASSQKPAGVREGYTF
TRBJ1-2	TRBV28	CASSLGPRIYGYTF
TRBJ1-4	TRBV29-1	CSVEERIGEKLFF
TRBJ2-7	TRBV30	CALTPGLAAYEQYF
TRBJ1-4	TRBV5-6	CASSFMRGEKLFF